This TCR beta chain was captured in a study of blood T cell repertoires in COVID-19 (dated by TCRdb to 2020 to 2021). For context, the study as a whole: The collaborator samples originated in the United States, Italy and Spain and spanned the acute and convalescent phases of COVID-19. Nearly every sample came with metadata listing a de-identified subject ID, COVID-19 status, age in years and sex. The dataset comprised deeply sampled blood TCRbeta repertoires from subjects exposed to, actively infected with, or recovered from COVID-19. The material from the prospective study consisted of cDNA or gDNA derived from T cells, B-cell-depleted T cells, or PBMCs. The repertoires were released in a freely available public database intended as a resource for research on the immune response to SARS-CoV-2. Where available, HLA class I and class II types were taken from metadata supplied by the sample provider and were not determined by assay-based typing. The samples were drawn from the first 160 participants of the ongoing ImmuneRACE study and from more than 1,000 subjects provided by 6 global collaborators. The research as a whole found: How much clinical and demographic metadata was included differed by source and by participant, and the metadata was provided uncurated.

In the prospective study, participants were about 18 to 100 years old, resided in approximately 22 geographic areas of the United States, and were enrolled through a virtual design. In the prospective study, cohorts were assigned on the basis of participant-reported clinical history obtained from a screening survey and a study questionnaire. Exposed participants had been in contact, within 2 weeks of entering the study, with a person who had a PCR-confirmed or clinician-diagnosed case of COVID-19. Mobile phlebotomists in the prospective study collected whole blood, serum and a nasopharyngeal or oropharyngeal swab from every participant. Participants in the prospective study had the option to provide additional blood draws and questionnaires over a roughly two-month period. Before DNA extraction, prospective study blood samples were shipped either frozen or at room temperature. On this clone: No antigen is known for it. No much larger clonotype is one base removed from it; base qualities were not supplied.

From cysteine to phenylalanine, the CDR3 is 15 amino acids long. Only the CDR3 part of the read is kept: 45 bases, read in frame from the first base. The germline V gene specifies KGHSH as CDR1 and LQKENI as CDR2. Trimming leaves V shorter by 4 bases and J shorter by 0 bases, with the junction holding 4 bases beyond the gene matches. TCRbeta CDR3 regions were amplified from genomic DNA by means of the immunoSEQ Assay, a bias-controlled multiplex PCR. The paper's processing steps were these. The number of nucleated cells in each sample was estimated from the amplification of reference gene primers within the assay. To quantify the absolute abundance of each unique TCRbeta CDR3 rearrangement, sequence reads were collapsed and filtered. For each sample, productive Simpson clonality was calculated as the square root of Simpson's diversity index across productive rearrangements. Held by TCRdb, this immuneACCESS table contains in-frame sequences only and omits some clones. Under half of the omission traces to an unresolved V gene where checked; the cause of the rest is unknown. The V and J calls and the clone size are those of that table, but D and trimming were determined from the DNA. The sample table contains 350,000 or so clones; only one count was recorded for almost 90% of them. The ten largest clones capture around 0.92% of the sample.

Material for sequencing was PBMCs or T cells enriched from blood (not recorded which). The chain is encoded by TRBV18 joined to TRBJ2-7; 9 nucleotides in the junction match TRBD1. This sequence was found in a woman in her 30s who had been exposed to COVID-19. This receptor carries the CDR3 CASSLGTGYSYEQYF. The DNA reads as follows: TGTGCCAGCTCACTCGGGACAGGGTACTCCTACGAGCAGTACTTC.